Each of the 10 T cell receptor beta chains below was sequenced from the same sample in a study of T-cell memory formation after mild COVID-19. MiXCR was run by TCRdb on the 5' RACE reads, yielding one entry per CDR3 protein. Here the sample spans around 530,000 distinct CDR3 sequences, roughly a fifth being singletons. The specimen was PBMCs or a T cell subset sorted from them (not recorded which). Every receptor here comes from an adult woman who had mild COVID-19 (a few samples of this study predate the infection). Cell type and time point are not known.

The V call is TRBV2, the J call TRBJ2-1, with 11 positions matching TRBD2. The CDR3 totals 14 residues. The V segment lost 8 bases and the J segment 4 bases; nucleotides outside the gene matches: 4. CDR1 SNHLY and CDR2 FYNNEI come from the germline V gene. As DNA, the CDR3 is TGTGCCAGCGCCGGGACTAGCGGATACAATGAGCAGTTCTTC. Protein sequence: CASAGTSGYNEQFF.

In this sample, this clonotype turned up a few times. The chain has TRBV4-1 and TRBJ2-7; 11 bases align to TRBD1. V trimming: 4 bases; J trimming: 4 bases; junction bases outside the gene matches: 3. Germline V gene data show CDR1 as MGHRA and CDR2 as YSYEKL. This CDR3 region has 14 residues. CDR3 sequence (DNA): TGCGCCAGCAGCCGGGGACAGGGGGTTTACGAGCAGTACTTC. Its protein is CASSRGQGVYEQYF.

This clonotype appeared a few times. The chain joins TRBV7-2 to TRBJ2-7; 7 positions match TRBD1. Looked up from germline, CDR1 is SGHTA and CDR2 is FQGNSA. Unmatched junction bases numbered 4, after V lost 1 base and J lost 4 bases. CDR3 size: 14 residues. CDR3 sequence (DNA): TGTGCCAGCAGCTTAGAGGCCAGGGGGTACGAGCAGTACTTC. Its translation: CASSLEARGYEQYF.

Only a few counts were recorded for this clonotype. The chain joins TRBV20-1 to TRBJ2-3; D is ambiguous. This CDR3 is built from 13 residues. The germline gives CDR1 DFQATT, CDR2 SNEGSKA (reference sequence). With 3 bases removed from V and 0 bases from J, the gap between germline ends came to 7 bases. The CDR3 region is CSARNGSTDTQYF. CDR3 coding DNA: TGCAGTGCTAGGAACGGTAGCACAGATACGCAGTATTTT.

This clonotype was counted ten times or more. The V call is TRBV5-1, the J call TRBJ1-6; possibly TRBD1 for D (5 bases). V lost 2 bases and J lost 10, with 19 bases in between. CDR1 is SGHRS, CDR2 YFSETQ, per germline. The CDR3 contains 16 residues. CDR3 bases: TGCGCCAGCAGCTTATCCGGGGCAGGAATCGGATCACCCCTCCACTTT. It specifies CASSLSGAGIGSPLHF.

CDR3 loop: CASSLTQSYEQYF. Here the CDR3 DNA reads TGTGCCAGCAGTTTAACCCAGAGCTACGAGCAGTACTTC. V is TRBV12-3 or TRBV12-4 and J is TRBJ2-7; D remains ambiguous. The CDR3 totals 13 residues. The V and J ends lost 2 bases and 3 bases respectively, with 8 bases between them.

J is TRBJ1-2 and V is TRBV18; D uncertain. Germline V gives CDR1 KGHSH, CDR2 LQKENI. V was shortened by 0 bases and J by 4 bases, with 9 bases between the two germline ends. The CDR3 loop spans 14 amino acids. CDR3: CASSPPTGSYGYTF. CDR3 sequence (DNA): TGTGCCAGCTCACCACCGACGGGGTCCTATGGCTACACCTTC.

The CDR3 DNA is TGTGCCAGCAGCTACGTGGGTGGGTTCACAGATACGCAGTATTTT. This gives the protein CASSYVGGFTDTQYF. This chain links TRBV13 with TRBJ2-3; D is unresolved. V shed 4 bases and J shed 2 bases, with 13 bases lying between them. The V gene's germline CDR1 is PRHDT and CDR2 FYEKMQ (reference sequence). CDR3 length: 15 residues.

CDR3 residues: CASSATPTENNSPLHF. The CDR3 nucleotides are TGTGCCAGCAGCGCGACCCCAACAGAGAATAATTCACCCCTCCACTTT. The chain combines TRBV9 with TRBJ1-6, with D hard to call. This CDR3 has 16 residues. CDR1 is SGDLS, CDR2 YYNGEE, per germline. Trimming left V 3 bases short and J 5 bases short, with 15 bases between.

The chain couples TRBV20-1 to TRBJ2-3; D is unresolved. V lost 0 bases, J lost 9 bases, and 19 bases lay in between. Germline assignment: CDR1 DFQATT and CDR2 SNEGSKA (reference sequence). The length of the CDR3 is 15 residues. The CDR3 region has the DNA TGCAGTGCTAGAGATTTTGGTGTCGAGTTACCAACGCAGTATTTT. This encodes CSARDFGVELPTQYF.